This T cell receptor (beta chain) was identified in a study of tumor and adjacent non-tumor tissue in lung cancer. Turning to the study itself: The cohort had about a dozen adenocarcinoma, a couple of squamous cell and 1 small cell patients. Samples averaged about 4.17 million productive TCRbeta reads each. Study-level results: Top 100 clones took a larger repertoire share in normal lung. Significantly higher TCR diversity was found in tumor than normal lung.

CDR3 length: 16 residues. The germline V gene encodes CDR1 SGHRS and CDR2 YFSETQ. On this clonotype itself: Its target is unknown. The junction shows a germline mismatch at one end, possibly a read error.

A modified ARM-PCR protocol with three rounds of nested PCR amplified TCRbeta. TCRdb redid the calling of the multiplex PCR reads with MiXCR, one entry per CDR3 protein. The sample contains roughly 44,000 distinct CDR3 sequences, 60% to 65% of which appear only once. The template was RNA from unsorted bulk tissue. More than 3 cm separated this lung sample from the edge of the tumor. This sequence was found in a woman aged 40 to 50 with non-small cell lung cancer. The V gene is TRBV5-1, the J gene TRBJ2-6, with D perhaps TRBD2 (6 bases). Source material: distant non-tumor lung tissue. The CDR3 loop is CASNLGGSSGANVLTF. Written as DNA, the CDR3 is TGCGCCAGCAACTTGGGAGGCAGCTCTGGGGCCAACGTCCTGACTTTC.